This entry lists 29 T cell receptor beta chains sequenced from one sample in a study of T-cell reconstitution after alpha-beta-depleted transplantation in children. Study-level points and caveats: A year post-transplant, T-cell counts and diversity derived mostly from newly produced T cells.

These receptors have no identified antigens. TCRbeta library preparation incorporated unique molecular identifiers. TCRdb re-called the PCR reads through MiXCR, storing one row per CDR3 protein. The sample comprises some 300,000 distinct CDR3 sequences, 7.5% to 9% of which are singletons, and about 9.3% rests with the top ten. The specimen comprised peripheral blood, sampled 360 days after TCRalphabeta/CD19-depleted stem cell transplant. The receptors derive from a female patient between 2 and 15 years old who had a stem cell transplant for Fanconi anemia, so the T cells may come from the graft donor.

CDR3 loop: CASSLVIAGGYNEQFF. CDR3 sequence (DNA): TGCGCCAGCAGCTTGGTGATAGCGGGAGGTTACAATGAGCAGTTCTTC. This sequence joins TRBV5-1 and TRBJ2-1; the match to TRBD2 covers 10 bases. Germline CDR1 reads SGHRS; CDR2 reads YFSETQ. V was clipped by 0 bases and J by 4 bases; unmatched bases: 4. The CDR3 is made up of 16 amino acids. The whole variable domain, remainder taken from reference TRBV5-1 and TRBJ2-1, is KAGVTQTPRYLIKTRGQQVTLSCSPISGHRSVSWYQQTPGQGLQFLFEYFSETQRNKGNFPGRFSGRQFSNSRSEMNVSTLELGDSALYLCASSLVIAGGYNEQFFGPGTRLTVL.

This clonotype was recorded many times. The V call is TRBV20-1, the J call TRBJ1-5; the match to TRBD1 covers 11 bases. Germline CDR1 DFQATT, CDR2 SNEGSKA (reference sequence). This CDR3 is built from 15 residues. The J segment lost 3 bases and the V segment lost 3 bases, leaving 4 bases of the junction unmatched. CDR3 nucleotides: TGCAGTGCTAGTTTCGGACAGGGGGCCAATCAGCCCCAGCATTTT. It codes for CSASFGQGANQPQHF.

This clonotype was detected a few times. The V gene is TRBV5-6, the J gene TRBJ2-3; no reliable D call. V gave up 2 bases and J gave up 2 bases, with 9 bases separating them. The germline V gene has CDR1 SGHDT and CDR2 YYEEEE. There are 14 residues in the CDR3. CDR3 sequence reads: CASSFPGPTDTQYF. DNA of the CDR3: TGTGCCAGCAGCTTCCCCGGGCCCACAGATACGCAGTATTTT.

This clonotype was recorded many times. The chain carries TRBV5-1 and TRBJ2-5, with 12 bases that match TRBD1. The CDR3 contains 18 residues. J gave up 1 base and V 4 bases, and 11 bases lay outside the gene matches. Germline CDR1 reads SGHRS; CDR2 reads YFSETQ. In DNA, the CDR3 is TGCGCCAGCAGCGGACCCCGGGACAGGGGGCGCGTCCAAGAGACCCAGTACTTC. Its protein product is CASSGPRDRGRVQETQYF.

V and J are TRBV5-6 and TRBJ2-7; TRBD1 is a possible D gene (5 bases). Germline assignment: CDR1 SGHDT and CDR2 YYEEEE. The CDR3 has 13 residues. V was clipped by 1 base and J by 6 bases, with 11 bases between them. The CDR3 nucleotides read TGTGCCAGCAGCTTGTCAGGGCTTGGCGAGCAGTACGTC. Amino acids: CASSLSGLGEQYV.

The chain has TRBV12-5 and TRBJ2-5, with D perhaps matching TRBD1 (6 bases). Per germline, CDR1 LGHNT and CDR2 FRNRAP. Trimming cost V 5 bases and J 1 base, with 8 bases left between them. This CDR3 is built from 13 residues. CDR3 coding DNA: TGTGCTAGTGGTCGGACAGCCCAAGAGACCCAGTACTTC. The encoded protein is CASGRTAQETQYF.

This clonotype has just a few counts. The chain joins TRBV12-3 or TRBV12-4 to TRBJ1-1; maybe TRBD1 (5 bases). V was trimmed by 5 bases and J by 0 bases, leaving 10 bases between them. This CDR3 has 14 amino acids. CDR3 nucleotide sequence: TGTGCCAGCAGTCAGACGACAGTGAACACTGAAGCTTTCTTT. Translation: CASSQTTVNTEAFF.

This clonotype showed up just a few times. The CDR3 DNA reads TGTGCCAGCAGCTTAGTTGGGGGTAGAAAAGAGACCCAGTACTTC. The encoded protein is CASSLVGGRKETQYF. The J gene is TRBJ2-5, the V gene TRBV7-9; D possibly uses TRBD1 or TRBD2 (5 bases each). Germline V lookup: CDR1 SEHNR, CDR2 FQNEAQ (reference sequence). Deletions cut 1 base from V and 3 bases from J, with 12 bases between. The CDR3 extends over 15 amino acids.

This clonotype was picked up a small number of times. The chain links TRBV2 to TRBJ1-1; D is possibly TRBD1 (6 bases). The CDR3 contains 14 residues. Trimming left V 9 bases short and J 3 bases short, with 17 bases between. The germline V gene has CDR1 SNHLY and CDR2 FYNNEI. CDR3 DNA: TGTGCCAGTCATCCAGGGGAAGTCGACACTGAAGCTTTCTTT. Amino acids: CASHPGEVDTEAFF.

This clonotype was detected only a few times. The CDR3 reads CSALIGRKYNEQFF. As DNA, the CDR3 is TGCAGTGCGCTGATCGGACGGAAATACAATGAGCAGTTCTTC. V and J are TRBV20-1 and TRBJ2-1; D remains unclear. This CDR3 region has 14 residues. Trimming removed 6 bases at V and 4 bases at J, with 16 bases between. Germline CDR1 DFQATT, CDR2 SNEGSKA (reference sequence).

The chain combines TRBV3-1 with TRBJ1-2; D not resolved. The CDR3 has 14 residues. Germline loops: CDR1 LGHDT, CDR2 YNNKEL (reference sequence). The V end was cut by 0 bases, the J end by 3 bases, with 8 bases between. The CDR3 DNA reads TGTGCCAGCAGCCAAGAGACCACCCACTATGGCTACACCTTC. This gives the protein CASSQETTHYGYTF. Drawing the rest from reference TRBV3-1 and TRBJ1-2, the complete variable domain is DTAVSQTPKYLVTQMGNDKSIKCEQNLGHDTMYWYKQDSKKFLKIMFSYNNKELIINETVPNRFSPKSPDKAHLNLHINSLELGDSAVYFCASSQETTHYGYTFGSGTRLTVV.

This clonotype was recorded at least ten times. The CDR3 sequence: CSAVDRGNQPQHF. CDR3 sequence (DNA): TGCAGTGCCGTAGACAGGGGCAATCAGCCCCAGCATTTT. The chain couples TRBV20-1 to TRBJ1-5; 7 bases agree with TRBD1. Trimming removed 6 bases from V and 2 bases from J; junction bases left unmatched: 4. Germline V gene sequence: CDR1 DFQATT, CDR2 SNEGSKA (reference sequence). The CDR3 is made up of 13 amino acids.

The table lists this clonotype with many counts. CDR3 loop: CSARVYNEQFF. For the CDR3, the DNA is TGCAGTGCTAGAGTCTACAATGAGCAGTTCTTC. The gene calls are TRBV20-1 and TRBJ2-1, with no clear D. This CDR3 is 11 amino acids long. V lost 1 base to trimming and J lost 3 bases, with 1 base between them. Germline CDR1 DFQATT, CDR2 SNEGSKA (reference sequence).

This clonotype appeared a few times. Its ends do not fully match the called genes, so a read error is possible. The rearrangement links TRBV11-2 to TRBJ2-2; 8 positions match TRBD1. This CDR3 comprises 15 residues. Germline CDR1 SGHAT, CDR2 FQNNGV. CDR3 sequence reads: CASSLATGVTGELFF. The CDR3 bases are TGTGCCAGCAGCCTGGCGACAGGGGTGACCGGGGAGCTGTTCTTT.

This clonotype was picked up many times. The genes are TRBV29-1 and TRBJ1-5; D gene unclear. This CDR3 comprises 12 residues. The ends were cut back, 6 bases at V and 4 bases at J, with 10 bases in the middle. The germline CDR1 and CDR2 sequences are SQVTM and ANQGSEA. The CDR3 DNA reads TGCAGCGTGAAGCAGTTAAATCAGCCCCAGCATTTT. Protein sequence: CSVKQLNQPQHF.

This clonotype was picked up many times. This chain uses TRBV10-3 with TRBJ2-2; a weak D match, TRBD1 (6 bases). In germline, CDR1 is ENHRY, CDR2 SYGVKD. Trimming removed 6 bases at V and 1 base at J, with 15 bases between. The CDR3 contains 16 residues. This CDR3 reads CAISFSGAENTGELFF. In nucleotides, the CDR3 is TGTGCCATCAGCTTTTCAGGGGCGGAGAACACCGGGGAGCTGTTTTTT.

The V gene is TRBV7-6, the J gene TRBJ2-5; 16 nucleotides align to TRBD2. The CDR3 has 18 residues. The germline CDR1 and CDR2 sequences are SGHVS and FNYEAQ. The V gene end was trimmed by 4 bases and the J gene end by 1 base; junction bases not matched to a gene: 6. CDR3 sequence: CASSSGLAGGSIQETQYF. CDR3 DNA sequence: TGTGCCAGCAGCTCGGGACTAGCGGGGGGGTCCATCCAAGAGACCCAGTACTTC.

This CDR3 reads CSARDHRRGAEAFF. The CDR3 DNA follows: TGCAGTGCTAGAGATCATAGGAGGGGCGCTGAAGCTTTCTTT. This sequence joins TRBV20-1 and TRBJ1-1; perhaps TRBD1 as D (5 bases). CDR1 is DFQATT and CDR2 is SNEGSKA in the germline V gene (reference sequence). The CDR3 spans 14 residues. The V and J ends lost 0 bases and 6 bases respectively, with 14 bases between them.

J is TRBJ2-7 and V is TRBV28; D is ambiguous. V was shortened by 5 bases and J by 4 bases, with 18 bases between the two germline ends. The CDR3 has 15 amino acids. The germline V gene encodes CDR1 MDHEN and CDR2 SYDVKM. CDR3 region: CASSPRTPSLYEQYF. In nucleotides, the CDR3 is TGTGCCAGCAGTCCCCGAACGCCTTCCTTGTACGAGCAGTACTTC.

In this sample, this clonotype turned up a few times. The CDR3 is CASSGRQGGLVMDTQYF. In nucleotides, the CDR3 is TGTGCCAGCAGTGGTAGACAGGGGGGCCTCGTGATGGATACGCAGTATTTT. The V call is TRBV6-1, the J call TRBJ2-3; 9 bases map to TRBD1. Germline values: CDR1 MNHNS, CDR2 SASEGT. V lost 4 bases to trimming and J lost 6 bases; unmatched junction nucleotides: 14. CDR3 length: 17 amino acids.

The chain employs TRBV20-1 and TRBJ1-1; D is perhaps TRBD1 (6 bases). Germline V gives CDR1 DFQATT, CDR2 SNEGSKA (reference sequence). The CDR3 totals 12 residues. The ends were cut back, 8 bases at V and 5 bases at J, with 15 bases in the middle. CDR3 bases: TGCAGTCCGGGGGCGGGAGTGACTGAAGCTTTCTTT. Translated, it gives CSPGAGVTEAFF.

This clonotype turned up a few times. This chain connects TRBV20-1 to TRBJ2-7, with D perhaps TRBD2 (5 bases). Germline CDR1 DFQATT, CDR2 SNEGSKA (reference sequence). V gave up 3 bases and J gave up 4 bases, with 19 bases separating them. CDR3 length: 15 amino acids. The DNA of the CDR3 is TGCAGTGCTAGGACGGGGTTGGGCCGGCTGTACGAGCAGTACTTC. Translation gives CSARTGLGRLYEQYF.

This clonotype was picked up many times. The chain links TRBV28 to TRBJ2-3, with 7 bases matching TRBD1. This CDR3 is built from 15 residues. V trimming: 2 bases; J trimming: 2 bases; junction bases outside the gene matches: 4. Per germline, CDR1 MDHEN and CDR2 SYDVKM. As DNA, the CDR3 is TGTGCCAGCAGTTTACAAACAGGGGACACAGATACGCAGTATTTT. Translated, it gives CASSLQTGDTDTQYF. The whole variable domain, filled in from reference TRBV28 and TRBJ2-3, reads DVKVTQSSRYLVKRTGEKVFLECVQDMDHENMFWYRQDPGLGLRLIYFSYDVKMKEKGDIPEGYSVSREKKERFSLILESASTNQTSMYLCASSLQTGDTDTQYFGPGTRLTVL.

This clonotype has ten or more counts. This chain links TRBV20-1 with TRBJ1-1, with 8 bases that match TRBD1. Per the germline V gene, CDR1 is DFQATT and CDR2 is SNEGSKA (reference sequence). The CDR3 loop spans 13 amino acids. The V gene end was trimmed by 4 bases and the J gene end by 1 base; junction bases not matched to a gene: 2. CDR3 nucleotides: TGCAGTGCTACAGGGGGCGCGAACACTGAAGCTTTCTTT. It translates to CSATGGANTEAFF.

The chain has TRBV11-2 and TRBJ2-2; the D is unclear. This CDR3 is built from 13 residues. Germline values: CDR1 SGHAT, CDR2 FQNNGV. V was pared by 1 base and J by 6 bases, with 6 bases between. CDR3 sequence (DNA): TGTGCCAGCAGCTTAGTGTCTCCCGGGGAGCTGTTTTTT. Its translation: CASSLVSPGELFF.

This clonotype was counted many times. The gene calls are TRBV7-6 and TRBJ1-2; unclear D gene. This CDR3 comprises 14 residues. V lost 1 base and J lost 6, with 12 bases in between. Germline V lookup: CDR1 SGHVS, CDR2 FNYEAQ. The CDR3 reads CASSLGTESDGYTF. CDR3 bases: TGTGCCAGCAGCTTAGGGACTGAGTCCGATGGCTACACCTTC. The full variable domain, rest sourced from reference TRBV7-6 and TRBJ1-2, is GAGVSQSPRYKVTKRGQDVALRCDPISGHVSLYWYRQALGQGPEFLTYFNYEAQQDKSGLPNDRFSAERPEGSISTLTIQRTEQRDSAMYRCASSLGTESDGYTFGSGTRLTVV.

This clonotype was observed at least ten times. Written as DNA, the CDR3 is TGTGCCAGCAGTTTAGGGCAGGCGACCATGAACACTGAAGCTTTCTTT. Its translation is CASSLGQATMNTEAFF. J is TRBJ1-1 and V is TRBV12-3 or TRBV12-4; D uncertain. V was shortened by 1 base and J by 0 bases, with 12 bases between the two germline ends. This CDR3 comprises 16 residues.

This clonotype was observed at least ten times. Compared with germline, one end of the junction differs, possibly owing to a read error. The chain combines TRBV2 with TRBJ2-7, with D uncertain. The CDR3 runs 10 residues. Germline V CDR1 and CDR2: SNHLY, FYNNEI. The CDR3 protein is CASSEAKGFF. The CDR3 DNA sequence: TGTGCCAGCAGTGAAGCGAAGGGCTTCTTC.

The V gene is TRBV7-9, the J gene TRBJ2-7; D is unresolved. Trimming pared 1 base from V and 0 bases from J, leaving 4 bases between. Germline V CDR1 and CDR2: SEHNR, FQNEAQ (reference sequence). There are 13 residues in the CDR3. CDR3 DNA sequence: TGTGCCAGCAGCTTAGTTCCCTCCTACGAGCAGTACGTC. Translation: CASSLVPSYEQYV.